This T cell receptor (beta chain) was captured by sequencing in a study of control samples from healthy donors and cancer patients. Profiled with immunoSEQ multiplex PCR; TCRdb holds only in-frame clones, not every one. The profile shows about 89,000 clones, approximately 86% of them singletons. The V gene lost 3 bases and the J gene lost 4 bases, with 12 bases spanning the gap. CDR3 length: 14 amino acids. Germline V CDR1 and CDR2: LGHNA, YNFKEQ. Sequenced: blood. This clonotype originated in a man aged 25 to 40 in good health. J is TRBJ1-2 and V is TRBV4-2, with D possibly being TRBD1 (5 bases). The CDR3 reads CASSQAGRTYGYTF. CDR3 bases: TGTGCCAGCAGCCAGGCAGGGAGGACCTATGGCTACACCTTC.